The 8 T cell receptor beta chains reported below all come from one sample, sequenced in a study of T cell repertoires in cytomegalovirus infection. In TCRdb, the reads were re-called with MiXCR into one record per CDR3 protein. Of 80,000 to 95,000 distinct CDR3 sequences in the sample, over 25% were seen once. Their recognized antigens are unknown. The sequenced sample was CD8+ T cells from cultured PBMCs, obtained from culture after CMV antigen stimulation. The receptor source for this set is a human donor in good health (CMV status not recorded). Some clones in this sample may be carry-over from other donors' samples.

Many counts were recorded for this clonotype. This chain uses TRBV19 with TRBJ1-2, with a tentative D call TRBD1 (6 bases). V lost 3 bases and J lost 2, with 16 bases in between. This CDR3 has 16 residues. Germline loops: CDR1 LNHDA, CDR2 SQIVND (reference sequence). CDR3 loop: CASSIPQGLRNYGYTF. In DNA, the CDR3 is TGTGCCAGTAGTATCCCACAGGGTTTACGGAACTATGGCTACACCTTC.

The chain combines TRBV7-8 with TRBJ2-3; 8 nucleotides match TRBD2. This CDR3 region has 16 residues. J gave up 0 bases and V 6 bases, and 8 bases lay outside the gene matches. CDR1 and CDR2 (germline): SGHVS, FQNEAQ. The CDR3 sequence: CASSSFSGESTDTQYF. The CDR3 DNA reads TGTGCCAGCAGTTCCTTTAGCGGGGAGAGCACAGATACGCAGTATTTT.

Ten or more counts support this clonotype. CDR3 sequence: CASSSTFEGWGNQPQHF. DNA for the CDR3: TGTGCCAGCAGTTCCACCTTTGAGGGGTGGGGCAATCAGCCCCAGCATTTT. This chain joins TRBV27 and TRBJ1-5; D might be TRBD1 (5 bases). Germline CDR1 reads MNHEY; CDR2 reads SMNVEV (reference sequence). The CDR3 loop spans 17 amino acids. V was shortened by 4 bases and J by 2 bases, with 18 bases between the two germline ends.

This clonotype was seen only a few times. The V gene is TRBV24-1, the J gene TRBJ2-2, with 12 bases lining up with TRBD1. This CDR3 is built from 16 residues. Germline V gene data show CDR1 as KGHDR and CDR2 as SFDVKD. Unmatched junction bases numbered 10, after V lost 6 bases and J lost 9 bases. The CDR3 loop is CATSHPVGQGAWELFF. The CDR3 DNA reads as TGTGCCACCAGTCACCCGGTGGGACAGGGGGCGTGGGAGCTGTTTTTT.

Many counts were recorded for this clonotype. V gene TRBV7-3 combines with J gene TRBJ1-1, with a tentative D call TRBD1 (6 bases). CDR3 length: 13 residues. CDR1 is SGHTA and CDR2 is FQGTGA in the germline V gene. The germline V and J ends were trimmed by 5 bases and 4 bases, with 11 bases remaining between them. This CDR3 reads CASSIQGPTEAFF. CDR3 coding DNA: TGTGCCAGCAGCATTCAGGGGCCCACTGAAGCTTTCTTT.

CDR3 residues: CASLDPLLSYEQYF. CDR3 DNA sequence: TGTGCCAGCCTTGACCCCCTTTTGTCCTACGAGCAGTACTTC. The genes are TRBV2 and TRBJ2-7; D gene unclear. The V end was cut by 8 bases, the J end by 1 base, with 15 bases between. CDR1 and CDR2 from the germline V gene are SNHLY and FYNNEI. The CDR3 totals 14 residues.

The rearrangement uses TRBV14 and TRBJ2-1; D remains unclear. CDR1 is SGHDN, CDR2 FVKESK, per germline. V was clipped by 2 bases and J by 3 bases, with 2 bases between them. The CDR3 length is 12 residues. The CDR3 protein is CASSQLYNEQFF. The CDR3 DNA reads TGTGCCAGCAGCCAACTCTACAATGAGCAGTTCTTC.

This clonotype was recorded a few times. This rearrangement joins TRBV7-2 to TRBJ2-1; tentatively, D is TRBD2 (6 bases). Looked up from germline, CDR1 is SGHTA and CDR2 is FQGNSA. Trimming removed 4 bases from V and 9 bases from J, with 19 bases in between. The CDR3 has 15 amino acids. CDR3 DNA sequence: TGTGCCAGCAGCTCCATGGAGCGGGTAGTGAGTGAGCAGTTCTTC. Its translation is CASSSMERVVSEQFF.